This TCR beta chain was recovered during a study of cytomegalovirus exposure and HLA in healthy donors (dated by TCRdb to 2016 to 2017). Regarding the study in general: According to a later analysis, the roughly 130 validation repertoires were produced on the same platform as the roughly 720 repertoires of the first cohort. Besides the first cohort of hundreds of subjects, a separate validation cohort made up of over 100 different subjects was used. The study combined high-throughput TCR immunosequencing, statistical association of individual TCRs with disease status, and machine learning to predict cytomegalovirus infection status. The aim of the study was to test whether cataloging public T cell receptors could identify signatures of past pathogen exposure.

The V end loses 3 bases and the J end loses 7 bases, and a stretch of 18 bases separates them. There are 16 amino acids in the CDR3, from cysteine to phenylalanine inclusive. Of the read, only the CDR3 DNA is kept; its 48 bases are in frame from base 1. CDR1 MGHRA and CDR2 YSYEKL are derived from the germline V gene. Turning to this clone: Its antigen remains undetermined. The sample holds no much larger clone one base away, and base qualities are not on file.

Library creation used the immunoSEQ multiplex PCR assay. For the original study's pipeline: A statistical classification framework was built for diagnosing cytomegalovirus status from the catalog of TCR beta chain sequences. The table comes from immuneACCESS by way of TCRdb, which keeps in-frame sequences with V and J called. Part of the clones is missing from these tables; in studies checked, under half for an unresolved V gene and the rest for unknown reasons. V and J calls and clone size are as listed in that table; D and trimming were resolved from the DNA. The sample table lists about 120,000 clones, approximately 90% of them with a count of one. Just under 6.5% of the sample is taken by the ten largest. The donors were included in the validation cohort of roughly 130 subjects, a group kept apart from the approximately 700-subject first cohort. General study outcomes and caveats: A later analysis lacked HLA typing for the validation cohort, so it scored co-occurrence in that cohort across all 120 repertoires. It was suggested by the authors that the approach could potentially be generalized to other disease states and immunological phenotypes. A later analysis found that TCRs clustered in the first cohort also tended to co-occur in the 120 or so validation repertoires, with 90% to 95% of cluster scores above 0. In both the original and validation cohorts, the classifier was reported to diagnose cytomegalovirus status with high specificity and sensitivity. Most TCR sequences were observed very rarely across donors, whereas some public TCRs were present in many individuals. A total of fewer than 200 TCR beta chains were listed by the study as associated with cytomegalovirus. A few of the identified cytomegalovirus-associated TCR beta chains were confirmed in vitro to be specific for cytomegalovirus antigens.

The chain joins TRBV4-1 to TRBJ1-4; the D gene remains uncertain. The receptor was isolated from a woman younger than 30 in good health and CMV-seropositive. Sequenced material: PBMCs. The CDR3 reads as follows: CASSQSPAATGEKLFF. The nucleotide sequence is TGCGCCAGCAGCCAGAGCCCCGCGGCAACGGGTGAAAAACTGTTTTTT.